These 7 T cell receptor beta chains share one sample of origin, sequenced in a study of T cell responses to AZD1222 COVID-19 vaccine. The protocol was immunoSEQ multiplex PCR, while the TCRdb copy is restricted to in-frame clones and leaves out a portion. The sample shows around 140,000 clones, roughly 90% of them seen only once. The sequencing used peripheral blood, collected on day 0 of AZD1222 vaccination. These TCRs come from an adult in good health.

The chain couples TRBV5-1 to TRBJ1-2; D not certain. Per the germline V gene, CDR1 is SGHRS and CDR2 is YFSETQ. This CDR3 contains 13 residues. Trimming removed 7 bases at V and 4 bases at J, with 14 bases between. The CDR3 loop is CASGYGQTYGYTF. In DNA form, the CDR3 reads TGCGCCAGCGGGTATGGGCAGACCTATGGCTACACCTTC.

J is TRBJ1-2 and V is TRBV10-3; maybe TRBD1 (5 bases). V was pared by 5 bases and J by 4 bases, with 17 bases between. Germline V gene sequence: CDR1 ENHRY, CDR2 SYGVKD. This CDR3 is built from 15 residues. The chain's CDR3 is CAISKVPGMSYGYTF. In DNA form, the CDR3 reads TGTGCCATCAGTAAGGTCCCAGGGATGAGCTATGGCTACACCTTC.

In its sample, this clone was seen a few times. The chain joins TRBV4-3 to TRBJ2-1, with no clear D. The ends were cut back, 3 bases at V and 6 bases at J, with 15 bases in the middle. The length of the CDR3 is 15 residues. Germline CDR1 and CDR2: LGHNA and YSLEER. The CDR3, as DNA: TGCGCCAGCAGCCATCACACCGAGCCAGGCAATGAGCAGTTCTTC. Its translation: CASSHHTEPGNEQFF.

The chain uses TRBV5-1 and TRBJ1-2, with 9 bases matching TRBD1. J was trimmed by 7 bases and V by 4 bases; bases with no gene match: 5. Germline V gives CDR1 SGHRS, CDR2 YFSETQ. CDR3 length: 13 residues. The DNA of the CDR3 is TGCGCCAGCAGCGCCGGGACAGGGTTTGGCTACACCTTC. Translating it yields CASSAGTGFGYTF. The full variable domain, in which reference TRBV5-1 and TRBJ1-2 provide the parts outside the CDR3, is KAGVTQTPRYLIKTRGQQVTLSCSPISGHRSVSWYQQTPGQGLQFLFEYFSETQRNKGNFPGRFSGRQFSNSRSEMNVSTLELGDSALYLCASSAGTGFGYTFGSGTRLTVV.

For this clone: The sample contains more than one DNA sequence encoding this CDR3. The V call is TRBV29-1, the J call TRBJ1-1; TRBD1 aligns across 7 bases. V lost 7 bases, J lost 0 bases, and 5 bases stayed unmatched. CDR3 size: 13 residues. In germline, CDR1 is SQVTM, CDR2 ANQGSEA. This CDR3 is CSARTGLNTEAFF. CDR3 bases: TGCAGCGCCCGGACAGGCCTGAACACTGAAGCTTTCTTT.

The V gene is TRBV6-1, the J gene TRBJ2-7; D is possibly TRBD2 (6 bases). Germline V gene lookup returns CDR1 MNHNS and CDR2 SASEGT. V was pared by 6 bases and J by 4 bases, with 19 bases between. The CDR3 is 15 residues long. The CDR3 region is CASSSGSFGYYEQYF. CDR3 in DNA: TGTGCCAGCAGCTCCGGGAGCTTTGGCTATTACGAGCAGTACTTC.

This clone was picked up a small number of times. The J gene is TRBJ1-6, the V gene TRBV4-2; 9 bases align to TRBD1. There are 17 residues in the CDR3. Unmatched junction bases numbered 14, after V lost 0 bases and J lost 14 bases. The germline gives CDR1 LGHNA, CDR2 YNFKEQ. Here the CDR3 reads CASSQDGTGSGGVALHF. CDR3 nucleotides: TGTGCCAGCAGCCAAGATGGGACAGGGAGCGGAGGGGTGGCCCTCCACTTT.